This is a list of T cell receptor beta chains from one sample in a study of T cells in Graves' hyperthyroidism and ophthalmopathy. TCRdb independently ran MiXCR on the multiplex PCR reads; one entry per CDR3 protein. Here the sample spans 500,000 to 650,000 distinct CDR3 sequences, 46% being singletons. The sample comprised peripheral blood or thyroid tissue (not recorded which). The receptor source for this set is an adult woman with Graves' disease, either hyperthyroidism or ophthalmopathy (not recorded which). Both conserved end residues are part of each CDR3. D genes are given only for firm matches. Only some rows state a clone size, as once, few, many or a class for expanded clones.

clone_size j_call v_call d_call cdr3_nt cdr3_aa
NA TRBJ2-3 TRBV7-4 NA TGTGCCAGCAGTTGGCGCTCCACAGATACGCAGTATTTT CASSWRSTDTQYF
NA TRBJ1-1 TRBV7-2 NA TGTGCCAGCAGCTTAGTCGGGACGAATCCTTTCTTT CASSLVGTNPFF
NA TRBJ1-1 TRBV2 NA TGTGCCAGCAGTGATAAGGCGGGCACTGAAGCTTTCTTT CASSDKAGTEAFF
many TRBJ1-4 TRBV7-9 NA TGTGCCAGCAGCTTGAATTGGGGTAATGAAAAACTGTTTTTT CASSLNWGNEKLFF
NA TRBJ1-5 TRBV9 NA TGTGCCAGCAGCGTCAGCTGGGAGGGACGGTCGCCCCAGCATTTT CASSVSWEGRSPQHF
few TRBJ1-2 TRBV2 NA TGTGCCAGCAGTGAGTCGACGGCCCACTATGGCTACACCTTC CASSESTAHYGYTF
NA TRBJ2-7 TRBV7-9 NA TGTGCCAGCAGCTTAGCTGACGGGGGTTCGTTTACCTACGAGCAGTACTTC CASSLADGGSFTYEQYF
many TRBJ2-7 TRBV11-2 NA TGTGCCAGCAGCTCCCTGGTTGGCAGGGACGAGCAGTACTTC CASSSLVGRDEQYF
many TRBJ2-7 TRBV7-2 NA TGTGCCAGCAGCGAGGGGCCCTCCTACGAGCAGTACTTC CASSEGPSYEQYF
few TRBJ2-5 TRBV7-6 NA TGTGCCAGCAGCCCACGGGATCGGGAGACCCAGTACTTC CASSPRDRETQYF
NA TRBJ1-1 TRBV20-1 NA TGCAGTGCCTTGACCCTGGGGGGCACTGAAGCTTTCTTT CSALTLGGTEAFF
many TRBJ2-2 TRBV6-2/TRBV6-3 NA TGTGCCAGCTTACATCAGAACACCGGGGAGCTGTTTTTT CASLHQNTGELFF
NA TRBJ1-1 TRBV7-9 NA TGTGCCAGCAGCCGTAGACTGAACACTGAAGCTTTCTTT CASSRRLNTEAFF
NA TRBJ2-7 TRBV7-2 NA TGTGCCAGCAGCTTACAGATCCAGGAGCAGTACTTC CASSLQIQEQYF
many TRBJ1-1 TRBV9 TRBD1 TGTGCCAGCAGCGTAGAGGGGACAGGTGAAGCTTTCTTT CASSVEGTGEAFF
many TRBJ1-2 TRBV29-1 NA TGCAGCGTGTTCACCCAGGGAGACGGCGATGGCTACACCTTC CSVFTQGDGDGYTF
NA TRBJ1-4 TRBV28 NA TGTGCCAGCAGCCTTTCAGGGGAGTATGGAAAACTGTTTTTT CASSLSGEYGKLFF
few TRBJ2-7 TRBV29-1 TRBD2 TGCAGCTTGATTAGCGGGTCAGCCTACGAGCAGTACTTC CSLISGSAYEQYF
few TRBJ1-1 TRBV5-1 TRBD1 TGCGCCAGCAGCCCGGGACAGATCACTGAAGCTTTCTTT CASSPGQITEAFF
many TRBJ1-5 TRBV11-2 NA TGTGCCAGCAGCTTAATGCCCAGGGGTCAGCCCCAGCATTTT CASSLMPRGQPQHF
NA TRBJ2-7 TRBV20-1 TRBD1 TGCAGTGCTAGTCCGGGACAGGGTGGTTACGAGCAGTACTTC CSASPGQGGYEQYF
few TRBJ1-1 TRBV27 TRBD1 TGTGCCAGCAGTTTCCACCTGACAGGGGGGAACACTGAAGCTTTCTTT CASSFHLTGGNTEAFF
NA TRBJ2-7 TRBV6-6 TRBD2 TGTGCCAGCAGTTCTACTAGCGGGAGAGGCGAGCAGTACTTC CASSSTSGRGEQYF
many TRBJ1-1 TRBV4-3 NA TGCGCCAGCAGCAAGGACACTCTAGGTGTCACTGAAGCTTTCTTT CASSKDTLGVTEAFF
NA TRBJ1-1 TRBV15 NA TGTGCCACCAGTATGGACCGGGACACTGAAGCTTTCTTT CATSMDRDTEAFF
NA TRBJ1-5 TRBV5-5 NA TGTGCCAGCAGCTTGTCGCAGCTGAAAGAGACCCAGCATTTT CASSLSQLKETQHF
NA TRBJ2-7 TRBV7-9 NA TGTGCCAGCAGCGCAGGGACACATGGCCAGTACTTC CASSAGTHGQYF
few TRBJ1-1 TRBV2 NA TGTGCCAGCTCACCATCCGGGAGTGAAGCTTTCTTT CASSPSGSEAFF
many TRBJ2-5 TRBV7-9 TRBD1 TGTGCCAGCAGCTTAGCTTTGACAGGGAAAGAGACCCAGTACTTC CASSLALTGKETQYF
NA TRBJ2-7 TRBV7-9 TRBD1 TGTGCCAGCAACCAACAGGGGGCTCACTACGAGCAGTACTTC CASNQQGAHYEQYF
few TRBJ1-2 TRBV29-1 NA TGCAGCGTTGAGCGGGTCCCGTATGGCTACACCTTC CSVERVPYGYTF
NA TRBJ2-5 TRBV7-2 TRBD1 TGTGCCAGCAGCTACGGACAGGGGGCCCAGTACTTC CASSYGQGAQYF
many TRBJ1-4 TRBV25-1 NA TGTGCCAGCAGTGAATTTGGGGGCGCAACTAATGAAAAACTGTTTTTT CASSEFGGATNEKLFF
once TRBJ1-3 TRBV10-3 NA TGTGCCATCACCACCGGGACAGGAAACACCATATATTTT CAITTGTGNTIYF
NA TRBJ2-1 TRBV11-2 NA TGTGCCAGCAGCTTACGGGATGAGCAGTTCTTC CASSLRDEQFF
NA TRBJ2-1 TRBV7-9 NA TGTGCCAGCAGCTTCTACGGCAGGGCGACCTACAATGAGCAGTTCTTC CASSFYGRATYNEQFF
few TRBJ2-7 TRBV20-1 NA TGCAGTGCTAGAGATCTCACGCGGTTTAGCTCCTACGAGCAGTACTTC CSARDLTRFSSYEQYF
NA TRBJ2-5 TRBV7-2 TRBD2 TGTGCCAGCAGCCCGGGAGGTGCGGACCAAGAGACCCAGTACTTC CASSPGGADQETQYF
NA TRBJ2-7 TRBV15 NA TGTGCCACCAGCAGACAGGGAAACGAGCAGTACTTC CATSRQGNEQYF
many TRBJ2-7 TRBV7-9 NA TGTGCCAGCAGCTTCAGGCCCAGCCCCGAGCAGTACTTC CASSFRPSPEQYF
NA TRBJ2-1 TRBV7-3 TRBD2 TGTGCCAGCAGCTTCGGGGGGAGAGCGGGTGAGCAGTTCTTC CASSFGGRAGEQFF
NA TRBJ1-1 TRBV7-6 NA TGTGCCAGCAGCCCCCCTGCAGGCACTGAAGCTTTCTTT CASSPPAGTEAFF
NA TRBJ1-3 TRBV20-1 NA TGCAGTGCTTGGGCCCCTGGTGGGGAGACCATATATTTT CSAWAPGGETIYF
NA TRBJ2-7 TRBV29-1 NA TGCAGCGTTGGGGAGGGGGGTGACTACGAGCAGTACTTC CSVGEGGDYEQYF
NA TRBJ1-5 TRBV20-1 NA TGCAGTGCTAGAGATCGGGTGGTGACAGACTATCAGCCCCAGCATTTT CSARDRVVTDYQPQHF
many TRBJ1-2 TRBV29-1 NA TGCAGCGTTGAGCGGGTACGGTATGGCTACACCTTC CSVERVRYGYTF
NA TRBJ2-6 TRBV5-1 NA TGCGCCAGCAGCGGGGGGGCGGACGGAGCTGAAGCTTTC CASSGGADGAEAF
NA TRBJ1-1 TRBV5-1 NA TGTGCCAGCAGCTCTGACGGCGTCGTAGCTTTCTTT CASSSDGVVAFF
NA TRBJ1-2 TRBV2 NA TGTGCCAGCAGCTTGGATTGGGAGGAATACTATGGCTACACCTTC CASSLDWEEYYGYTF
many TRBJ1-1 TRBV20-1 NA TGCAGTGCTAGAGACGACAGTTGGAATGAAGCTTTCTTT CSARDDSWNEAFF
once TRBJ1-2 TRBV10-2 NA TGCGCCAGCACCGAGGGGGACTATGGCTACACCTTC CASTEGDYGYTF
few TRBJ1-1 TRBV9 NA TGTGCCAGCAGTCCCCCCGCTGCTGAAGCTTTCTTT CASSPPAAEAFF
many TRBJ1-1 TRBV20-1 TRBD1 TGCAGTGCAGAGGGACAGCTGAACACTGAAGCTTTCTTT CSAEGQLNTEAFF
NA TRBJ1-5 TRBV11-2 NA TGTGCCAGCAGTTCCCCGGGGGCAGGCAATCAGCCCCAGCATTTT CASSSPGAGNQPQHF
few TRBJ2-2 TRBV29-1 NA TGCAGCGCCGGTATTACGAACACCGGGGAGCTGTTTTTT CSAGITNTGELFF
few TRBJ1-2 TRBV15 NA TGTGCCACCAGCAGAGATAACTTTGGCTACACCTTC CATSRDNFGYTF